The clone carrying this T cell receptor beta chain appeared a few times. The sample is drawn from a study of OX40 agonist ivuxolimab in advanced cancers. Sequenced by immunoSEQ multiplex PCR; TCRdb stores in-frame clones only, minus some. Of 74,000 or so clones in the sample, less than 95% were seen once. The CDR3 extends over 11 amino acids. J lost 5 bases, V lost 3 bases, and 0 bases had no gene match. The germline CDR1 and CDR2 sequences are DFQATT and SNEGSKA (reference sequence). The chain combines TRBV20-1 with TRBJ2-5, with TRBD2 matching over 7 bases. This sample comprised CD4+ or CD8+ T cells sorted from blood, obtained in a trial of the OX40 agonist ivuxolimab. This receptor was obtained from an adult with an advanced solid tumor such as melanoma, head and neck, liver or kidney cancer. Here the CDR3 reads CSARTSETQYF. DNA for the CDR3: TGCAGTGCTAGGACTAGCGAGACCCAGTACTTC.